Shown below are 17 T cell receptor beta chains from a single sample sequenced in a study of blood T cell repertoires in COVID-19. Measured with immunoSEQ multiplex PCR; TCRdb has only the in-frame clones, and not every one. The sample carries about 340,000 clones, 80% to 90% recorded once. Input material: peripheral blood. These receptors were obtained from a man aged 30 to 45 with active or convalescent COVID-19.

The genes are TRBV9 and TRBJ2-6; D perhaps matches TRBD1 (5 bases). Germline CDR1 reads SGDLS; CDR2 reads YYNGEE. V was shortened by 4 bases and J by 3 bases, with 14 bases between the two germline ends. The CDR3 runs 16 residues. The CDR3 region is CASSTRQTRGANVLTF. CDR3 bases: TGTGCCAGCAGCACCAGACAGACACGTGGGGCCAACGTCCTGACTTTC.

The V gene is TRBV7-9, the J gene TRBJ2-7; TRBD2 matches at 7 bases. CDR3 length: 17 residues. CDR1 SEHNR and CDR2 FQNEAQ come from the germline V gene (reference sequence). After removal of 3 bases from V and 3 bases from J, the junction contained 14 bases not matched to a gene. In DNA form, the CDR3 reads TGTGCCAGCAGCTTGAACATTGGGCAGGGAGGGTACTACGAGCAGTACTTC. It codes for CASSLNIGQGGYYEQYF.

This clone was recorded only once. The genes are TRBV6-5 and TRBJ1-2; D remains ambiguous. Germline-derived CDR1 and CDR2 are MNHEY and SVGAGI. Trimming took 7 bases from V and 3 from J, leaving 12 bases between them. This CDR3 comprises 13 residues. The CDR3 spells CASTERVHYGYTF. CDR3 DNA sequence: TGTGCCAGCACCGAGAGGGTCCACTATGGCTACACCTTC.

CDR3: CASRPRGSWDSGNTIYF. The DNA of the CDR3 is TGTGCCAGTAGACCTAGGGGGTCATGGGACTCTGGAAACACCATATATTTT. This chain connects TRBV19 to TRBJ1-3, with a possible D match to TRBD1 (6 bases). V was shortened by 6 bases and J by 0 bases, with 18 bases between the two germline ends. Germline V gene sequence: CDR1 LNHDA, CDR2 SQIVND (reference sequence). The length of the CDR3 is 17 residues.

The chain is built from TRBV5-1 and TRBJ1-2; D unresolved. This CDR3 comprises 12 residues. The germline V and J ends were trimmed by 4 bases and 6 bases, with 10 bases remaining between them. The germline V gene has CDR1 SGHRS and CDR2 YFSETQ. The DNA of the CDR3 is TGCGCCAGCAGCGCCGACAAGAATGGCTACACCTTC. Translation: CASSADKNGYTF. The full variable domain, rest sourced from reference TRBV5-1 and TRBJ1-2, is KAGVTQTPRYLIKTRGQQVTLSCSPISGHRSVSWYQQTPGQGLQFLFEYFSETQRNKGNFPGRFSGRQFSNSRSEMNVSTLELGDSALYLCASSADKNGYTFGSGTRLTVV.

This clone was detected once. V usage is TRBV7-7 and J usage is TRBJ2-2; TRBD1 matches 11 bases. Trimming at V came to 1 base and at J to 6 bases, leaving 7 bases not matched to a gene. The CDR3 spans 17 residues. Germline lookup yields CDR1 SSHAT and CDR2 FNYEAQ (reference sequence). The CDR3: CASSLDGQGARSGELFF. The CDR3 coding sequence is TGTGCCAGCAGCTTAGATGGACAGGGGGCTAGATCCGGGGAGCTGTTTTTT.

The rearrangement uses TRBV11-3 and TRBJ2-7, with TRBD1 identical over 7 bases. Germline CDR1 reads SGHNT; CDR2 reads YENEEA. There are 12 residues in the CDR3. Losses at the gene ends were 9 bases for V and 0 bases for J; bases not matched to a gene: 2. CDR3 protein: CASQGDSYEQYF. In DNA form, the CDR3 reads TGTGCCAGTCAGGGGGACTCCTACGAGCAGTACTTC.

The chain employs TRBV7-2 and TRBJ1-1; D not resolved. Germline V gene data show CDR1 as SGHTA and CDR2 as FQGNSA. V lost 1 base to trimming and J lost 7 bases, with 7 bases between them. The CDR3 covers 12 residues. The CDR3 DNA sequence: TGTGCCAGCAGCTTAGGGCCCAATGAAGCTTTCTTT. It translates to CASSLGPNEAFF.

There are a few counts of this clone. In DNA form, the CDR3 reads TGTGCCAGCAGTCCACCTAGCTCCTACAATGAGCAGTTCTTC. This gives the protein CASSPPSSYNEQFF. The chain recombines TRBV5-6 with TRBJ2-1; no definite D call. Trimming removed 5 bases at V and 0 bases at J, with 9 bases between. Germline CDR1 reads SGHDT; CDR2 reads YYEEEE. CDR3 length: 14 residues.

V usage is TRBV29-1 and J usage is TRBJ2-3; D gene uncertain. Germline loops: CDR1 SQVTM, CDR2 ANQGSEA. The CDR3 runs 11 residues. With 4 bases removed from V and 3 bases from J, the gap between germline ends came to 5 bases. CDR3 loop: CSVAPTDTQYF. CDR3 bases: TGCAGCGTTGCCCCTACAGATACGCAGTATTTT.

The chain couples TRBV11-3 to TRBJ2-3, with 8 bases fitting TRBD1. Losses at the gene ends were 5 bases for V and 6 bases for J; bases not matched to a gene: 4. Germline assignment: CDR1 SGHNT and CDR2 YENEEA. This CDR3 comprises 13 residues. The CDR3 DNA reads as TGTGCCAGCAGCCAGGGGGCGGATGATACGCAGTATTTT. It specifies CASSQGADDTQYF. Based on the CDR3 plus reference TRBV11-3 and TRBJ2-3, the full variable domain is EAGVVQSPRYKIIEKKQPVAFWCNPISGHNTLYWYLQNLGQGPELLIRYENEEAVDDSQLPKDRFSAERLKGVDSTLKIQPAELGDSAVYLCASSQGADDTQYFGPGTRLTVL.

The rearrangement uses TRBV28 and TRBJ1-4; D might be TRBD1 (5 bases). The CDR3 is 14 residues long. Trimming took off 7 bases at V and 6 bases at J, with 15 bases between the two ends. CDR1 MDHEN and CDR2 SYDVKM come from the germline V gene. CDR3 sequence reads: CASIGPRVDEKLFF. CDR3 in DNA: TGTGCCAGCATAGGCCCCAGGGTTGATGAAAAACTGTTTTTT.

The sample holds one count of this clone. The chain joins TRBV20-1 to TRBJ1-3; possibly TRBD1 for D (6 bases). The length of the CDR3 is 15 residues. Germline V gene data show CDR1 as DFQATT and CDR2 as SNEGSKA (reference sequence). The V and J ends lost 3 bases and 2 bases respectively, with 14 bases between them. CDR3 sequence reads: CSASSGTKPGNTIYF. Here the CDR3 DNA reads TGCAGTGCTAGTTCCGGGACAAAGCCTGGAAACACCATATATTTT.

The chain recombines TRBV10-1 with TRBJ2-3; 12 nucleotides line up with TRBD2. The V and J ends lost 4 bases and 0 bases, in that order; junction bases with no gene match: 23. The CDR3 spans 23 residues. Germline V CDR1 and CDR2: WNHNN, SYGVQD (reference sequence). CDR3 coding DNA: TGCGCCAGCAGTGCCCGGGACAGCCCTAGCGGGAGGGCTTACTCTTCGAGCACAGATACGCAGTATTTT. It yields the protein CASSARDSPSGRAYSSSTDTQYF.

The genes are TRBV19 and TRBJ2-7; 12 bases are shared with TRBD2. The CDR3 totals 15 residues. Germline assignment: CDR1 LNHDA and CDR2 SQIVND (reference sequence). V lost 6 bases to trimming and J lost 0 bases; unmatched junction nucleotides: 3. The CDR3 loop is CASRRLAGDSYEQYF. The CDR3 DNA follows: TGTGCCAGTAGACGACTAGCGGGGGACTCCTACGAGCAGTACTTC.

This chain links TRBV30 with TRBJ1-2; TRBD1 matches at 7 bases. The trim removed 0 bases at V and 8 bases at J, leaving 3 bases unmatched. The germline V gene encodes CDR1 GTSNPN and CDR2 SVGIG (reference sequence). This CDR3 has 12 amino acids. CDR3 coding DNA: TGTGCCTGGAGTGTAGACAGGGCCGGCTACACCTTC. Translation gives CAWSVDRAGYTF.

The V call is TRBV19, the J call TRBJ2-1, with D possibly matching TRBD1 (5 bases). V gave up 3 bases and J gave up 9 bases, with 12 bases separating them. The germline CDR1 and CDR2 sequences are LNHDA and SQIVND (reference sequence). The CDR3 extends over 13 amino acids. The CDR3 region is CASSIQGYGEQFF. The CDR3 DNA follows: TGTGCCAGTAGTATCCAGGGCTATGGTGAGCAGTTCTTC.